These 22 T cell receptor beta chains came from one sample sequenced in a study of blood T cell repertoires in COVID-19 (dated by TCRdb to the early 2020s). The library was built by means of the immunoSEQ multiplex PCR assay. What TCRdb holds here is the immuneACCESS table cut down to in-frame rearrangements. Part of the clones is not present; checked against another copy, under half of the missing clones reflect an unresolved V gene, and the others are unexplained. For this sample the table gives more than 40,000 clones, of which 70% to 90% were detected only once. Approximately 4.3% of the sample is held by the ten biggest clonotypes. Input material: peripheral blood. All receptors derive from a man aged 60 to 75 with acute or convalescent COVID-19.

This clone was detected only once. This rearrangement joins TRBV19 to TRBJ1-3, with TRBD1 matching over 7 bases. This CDR3 has 15 amino acids. V trimming: 5 bases; J trimming: 1 base; junction bases outside the gene matches: 5. The germline V gene has CDR1 LNHDA and CDR2 SQIVND (reference sequence). CDR3 residues: CASSVQGFSGNTIYF. CDR3 DNA sequence: TGTGCCAGTAGTGTACAGGGGTTTTCTGGAAACACCATATATTTT. The variable domain in full, completed from reference TRBV19 and TRBJ1-3, reads DGGITQSPKYLFRKEGQNVTLSCEQNLNHDAMYWYRQDPGQGLRLIYYSQIVNDFQKGDIAEGYSVSREKKESFPLTVTSAQKNPTAFYLCASSVQGFSGNTIYFGEGSWLTVV.

The chain combines TRBV12-3 or TRBV12-4 with TRBJ1-5; 9 bases are shared with TRBD1. Unmatched junction bases numbered 3, after V lost 5 bases and J lost 7 bases. The CDR3 loop spans 13 amino acids. The CDR3 here is CASSTGGGQPQHF. CDR3 bases: TGTGCCAGCAGTACAGGGGGCGGCCAGCCCCAGCATTTT.

The V gene is TRBV27, the J gene TRBJ1-2, with a possible D match to TRBD1 (6 bases). CDR1 and CDR2 from the germline V gene are MNHEY and SMNVEV (reference sequence). V was clipped by 8 bases and J by 3 bases, with 22 bases between them. The CDR3 runs to 16 residues. Written as DNA, the CDR3 is TGTGCCAGCGCCTCCATCCAGGGGAAGGCTGACTATGGCTACACCTTC. This encodes CASASIQGKADYGYTF.

The chain joins TRBV19 to TRBJ1-4, with D perhaps matching TRBD1 (5 bases). With 6 bases removed from V and 5 bases from J, the gap between germline ends came to 13 bases. The CDR3 has 14 amino acids. Germline V gives CDR1 LNHDA, CDR2 SQIVND (reference sequence). CDR3 sequence: CASSFRARNEKLFF. The CDR3 DNA reads TGTGCCAGTAGCTTCAGGGCCAGGAATGAAAAACTGTTTTTT.

The chain couples TRBV19 to TRBJ2-5; TRBD1 might be the D (6 bases). Trimming took 6 bases from V and 7 from J, leaving 21 bases between them. The CDR3 is made up of 15 amino acids. Germline V gene data show CDR1 as LNHDA and CDR2 as SQIVND (reference sequence). The CDR3 DNA is TGTGCCAGTAGCGGCGAGCCCGAGGGACATGGGACCCAGTACTTC. It specifies CASSGEPEGHGTQYF.

V and J are TRBV7-3 and TRBJ1-6; 7 bases agree with TRBD1. CDR1 SGHTA and CDR2 FQGTGA come from the germline V gene. V lost 2 bases to trimming and J lost 8 bases; unmatched junction nucleotides: 3. This CDR3 is 14 amino acids long. The CDR3 nucleotides are TGTGCCAGCAGCTTAGGGGACAGTCATTCACCCCTCCACTTT. Its protein is CASSLGDSHSPLHF.

V usage is TRBV9 and J usage is TRBJ2-2, with D tentatively TRBD2 (7 bases). V shed 4 bases and J shed 5 bases, with 18 bases lying between them. Germline V CDR1 and CDR2: SGDLS, YYNGEE. The CDR3 is 16 residues long. CDR3 residues: CASSPQGGGRTGELFF. CDR3 DNA sequence: TGTGCCAGCAGCCCCCAAGGGGGGGGGAGGACCGGGGAGCTGTTTTTT.

The chain uses TRBV3-1 (or the pseudogene TRBV3-2) and TRBJ1-5; 7 bases are shared with TRBD1. CDR1 LGHDT and CDR2 YNNKEL come from the germline V gene (reference sequence). CDR3 length equals 15 residues. V lost 4 bases to trimming and J lost 0 bases; unmatched junction nucleotides: 3. The DNA for the CDR3 is TGTGCCAGCAGCCTGGGACAGCTTAGCAATCAGCCCCAGCATTTT. Translating gives CASSLGQLSNQPQHF.

The chain carries TRBV10-1 and TRBJ2-3; tentative D call: TRBD1 (6 bases). Per the germline V gene, CDR1 is WNHNN and CDR2 is SYGVQD (reference sequence). The length of the CDR3 is 15 residues. With 0 bases removed from V and 6 bases from J, the gap between germline ends came to 13 bases. CDR3 amino acids: CASSESTQGYDTQYF. The CDR3, as DNA: TGCGCCAGCAGTGAGTCGACCCAGGGGTACGATACGCAGTATTTT.

The genes are TRBV5-4 and TRBJ1-3; unclear D gene. Trimming stripped 0 bases from V and 0 bases from J, with 10 bases between. This CDR3 spans 16 amino acids. CDR1 and CDR2 from the germline V gene are SGHNT and YYREEE (reference sequence). CDR3 amino acids: CASSLGQARSGNTIYF. CDR3 nucleotides: TGTGCCAGCAGCTTGGGACAAGCCCGCTCTGGAAACACCATATATTTT. The complete variable domain, with remaining parts taken from reference TRBV5-4 and TRBJ1-3, reads ETGVTQSPTHLIKTRGQQVTLRCSSQSGHNTVSWYQQALGQGPQFIFQYYREEENGRGNFPPRFSGLQFPNYSSELNVNALELDDSALYLCASSLGQARSGNTIYFGEGSWLTVV.

The CDR3 nucleotides are TGTGCCAGCAGCCTTACAACAGGGGGCACTGAAGCTTTCTTT. Its protein product is CASSLTTGGTEAFF. The J gene is TRBJ1-1, the V gene TRBV5-5, with 8 nucleotides matching TRBD1. The V segment lost 4 bases and the J segment 4 bases; nucleotides outside the gene matches: 6. The germline V gene encodes CDR1 SGHKS and CDR2 YYEKEE (reference sequence). CDR3 length: 14 amino acids.

V usage is TRBV9 and J usage is TRBJ2-7; TRBD1 agrees at 9 bases. Germline V gene sequence: CDR1 SGDLS, CDR2 YYNGEE. V dropped 4 bases and J dropped 2; count of bases not matched to a gene: 4. The CDR3 covers 14 residues. CDR3 in DNA: TGTGCCAGCAGCCCGGGACAGGGCGCCTACGAGCAGTACTTC. It translates to CASSPGQGAYEQYF. The variable domain in full, with the rest retrieved from reference TRBV9 and TRBJ2-7, is DSGVTQTPKHLITATGQRVTLRCSPRSGDLSVYWYQQSLDQGLQFLIQYYNGEERAKGNILERFSAQQFPDLHSELNLSSLELGDSALYFCASSPGQGAYEQYFGPGTRLTVT.

The rearrangement links TRBV6-2 or TRBV6-3 to TRBJ2-3, with D possibly being TRBD1 (6 bases). The CDR3 totals 16 residues. CDR1 MNHEY and CDR2 SVGEGT come from the germline V gene. V was shortened by 5 bases and J by 2 bases, with 17 bases between the two germline ends. Here the CDR3 DNA reads TGTGCCAGCAGTGGGTCAGGGGTGAGGCACACAGATACGCAGTATTTT. Its protein product is CASSGSGVRHTDTQYF.

The CDR3 sequence is CAWSVVDRGGYTF. The DNA for the CDR3 is TGTGCCTGGAGTGTAGTGGACAGGGGTGGCTACACCTTC. This chain uses TRBV30 with TRBJ1-2, with TRBD1 identical over 9 bases. V was pared by 0 bases and J by 7 bases, with 3 bases of the junction left unmatched. Germline loops: CDR1 GTSNPN, CDR2 SVGIG (reference sequence). The CDR3 length is 13 residues.

The V and J genes are TRBV3-1 (or the pseudogene TRBV3-2) and TRBJ1-5; D uncertain. The germline CDR1 and CDR2 sequences are LGHDT and YNNKEL (reference sequence). This CDR3 is built from 16 residues. Trimming left V 0 bases short and J 0 bases short, with 9 bases between. The CDR3 reads CASSQDTGFSNQPQHF. The CDR3 DNA reads TGTGCCAGCAGCCAAGATACGGGTTTTAGCAATCAGCCCCAGCATTTT.

The chain joins TRBV28 to TRBJ1-2; TRBD1 might be the D (5 bases). This CDR3 has 12 amino acids. Germline CDR1 is MDHEN and CDR2 is SYDVKM. Trimming took off 8 bases at V and 5 bases at J, with 12 bases between the two ends. CDR3: CASSSGGYGYTF. The CDR3 DNA reads TGTGCCAGCTCCTCCGGGGGATATGGCTACACCTTC.

The chain couples TRBV6-2 or TRBV6-3 to TRBJ2-3; 12 nucleotides match TRBD1. Per the germline V gene, CDR1 is MNHEY and CDR2 is SVGEGT. J gave up 5 bases and V 2 bases, and 2 bases lay outside the gene matches. This CDR3 spans 15 amino acids. CDR3 sequence reads: CASSYGDRGLDTQYF. In nucleotides, the CDR3 is TGTGCCAGCAGTTACGGGGACAGGGGGCTAGATACGCAGTATTTT.

The chain recombines TRBV6-1 with TRBJ1-4; D not certain. The V end lost 3 bases, the J end lost 16 bases, and 27 bases lay between the germline ends. The CDR3 loop spans 16 amino acids. Germline V gene sequence: CDR1 MNHNS, CDR2 SASEGT. This chain's CDR3 is CASSDTTGSTLRRPFF. The CDR3 DNA follows: TGTGCCAGCAGTGATACGACGGGTTCGACCTTAAGGAGGCCGTTTTTT.

This clone appeared once. The chain couples TRBV7-6 to TRBJ2-7; maybe TRBD2 (6 bases). The CDR3 sequence is 14 residues long. The V gene lost 5 bases and the J gene lost 2 bases, with 13 bases spanning the gap. Germline V gene lookup returns CDR1 SGHVS and CDR2 FNYEAQ. The CDR3 DNA reads as TGTGCCAGCAGCCCGAACCCGGGGGCCTACGAGCAGTACTTC. Translating gives CASSPNPGAYEQYF. The full variable domain, with the rest looked up from reference TRBV7-6 and TRBJ2-7, is GAGVSQSPRYKVTKRGQDVALRCDPISGHVSLYWYRQALGQGPEFLTYFNYEAQQDKSGLPNDRFSAERPEGSISTLTIQRTEQRDSAMYRCASSPNPGAYEQYFGPGTRLTVT.

The chain recombines TRBV2 with TRBJ1-3; no clear D gene. The length of the CDR3 is 14 residues. With 5 bases removed from V and 1 base from J, the gap between germline ends came to 9 bases. Germline V gene sequence: CDR1 SNHLY, CDR2 FYNNEI. The CDR3 DNA sequence: TGTGCCAGCAGTCCGCAGGAATCTGGAAACACCATATATTTT. It encodes CASSPQESGNTIYF.

The chain joins TRBV12-3 or TRBV12-4 to TRBJ1-5; D is uncertain. The CDR3 has 13 residues. Trimming cost V 2 bases and J 4 bases, with 6 bases left between them. The DNA for the CDR3 is TGTGCCAGCAGTTTACGAGAAAATCAGCCCCAGCATTTT. Its translation is CASSLRENQPQHF.

The gene calls are TRBV7-9 and TRBJ1-2; 7 bases match TRBD1. The V segment lost 5 bases and the J segment 13 bases; nucleotides outside the gene matches: 13. CDR1 and CDR2 (germline): SEHNR, FQNEAQ (reference sequence). This CDR3 spans 13 amino acids. CDR3 protein: CASSVNTGALGTF. Written as DNA, the CDR3 is TGTGCCAGCAGCGTCAATACAGGGGCCCTCGGCACCTTC. Variable domain in full (rest from reference TRBV7-9 and TRBJ1-2): DTGVSQNPRHKITKRGQNVTFRCDPISEHNRLYWYRQTLGQGPEFLTYFQNEAQLEKSRLLSDRFSAERPKGSFSTLEIQRTEQGDSAMYLCASSVNTGALGTFGSGTRLTVV.